A single sample is the source of the 25 T cell receptor beta chains below, sequenced in a study of beta chain features in type 1 diabetes. Every isolated RNA sample was fully reverse transcribed, so sequencing captured expressed TCRB transcripts. Data came from immunoSEQ multiplex PCR; TCRdb stores just in-frame clones and leaves some out. Of under 300,000 clones listed, about 26% are singletons. The specimen was central memory CD4+ T cells from blood. The receptor set was obtained from a man in his thirties or forties in good health.

In its sample, this clone was seen a few times. This chain links TRBV4-2 with TRBJ2-7; D ambiguous. The CDR3 length is 13 residues. Germline V gives CDR1 LGHNA, CDR2 YNFKEQ. V lost 0 bases, J lost 4 bases, and 7 bases lay in between. CDR3 nucleotide sequence: TGTGCCAGCAGCCAAGATGAGAGGTACGAGCAGTACTTC. Protein: CASSQDERYEQYF.

The chain employs TRBV6-5 and TRBJ2-5; 8 bases agree with TRBD1. CDR1 MNHEY and CDR2 SVGAGI come from the germline V gene. Trimming cost V 4 bases and J 5 bases; bases outside gene matches: 9. The CDR3 sequence is 15 residues long. The CDR3 bases are TGTGCCAGCAGTTCTAAGGACAGGGCCCGGGAGACCCAGTACTTC. The encoded protein is CASSSKDRARETQYF.

This clone was recorded a few times. V usage is TRBV29-1 and J usage is TRBJ2-3, with D tentatively TRBD1 (6 bases). The ends were cut back, 4 bases at V and 6 bases at J, with 11 bases in the middle. Germline loops: CDR1 SQVTM, CDR2 ANQGSEA. The CDR3 spans 12 residues. The CDR3 DNA reads as TGCAGCGTTGTCAGGGGTGACGATACGCAGTATTTT. The encoded protein is CSVVRGDDTQYF.

The chain employs TRBV5-8 and TRBJ2-6; D is perhaps TRBD1 or TRBD2 (5 bases each). Trimming took off 7 bases at V and 0 bases at J, with 11 bases between the two ends. CDR1 is SGHTS, CDR2 YDEGEE, per germline. The CDR3 runs 15 residues. In DNA form, the CDR3 reads TGTGCCAGCTCGAGAGGGACCTCTGGGGCCAACGTCCTGACTTTC. Amino acid sequence: CASSRGTSGANVLTF.

This clone has only a few counts. This rearrangement joins TRBV7-2 to TRBJ2-1, with 11 nucleotides matching TRBD2. The CDR3 sequence is 14 residues long. The junction had 4 bases not matched to a gene; V was cut back by 7 bases and J by 5 bases. Per germline, CDR1 SGHTA and CDR2 FQGNSA. The CDR3 sequence is CASNPGLADNEQFF. The CDR3, as DNA: TGTGCCAGCAACCCGGGACTAGCGGACAATGAGCAGTTCTTC.

This chain uses TRBV2 with TRBJ2-7, with a tentative D call TRBD1 (6 bases). Germline CDR1 and CDR2: SNHLY and FYNNEI. There are 19 residues in the CDR3. Trimming removed 5 bases at V and 0 bases at J, with 26 bases between. The CDR3 nucleotides read TGTGCCAGCAGTCTGACCCAACCGCACACGGACAGCTACTCCTACGAGCAGTACTTC. It is translated as CASSLTQPHTDSYSYEQYF.

The chain is built from TRBV7-8 and TRBJ1-1; D is unclear. The CDR3 covers 13 residues. V shed 3 bases and J shed 6 bases, with 11 bases lying between them. In germline, CDR1 is SGHVS, CDR2 FQNEAQ. CDR3 nucleotide sequence: TGTGCCAGCAGCTTTGACCACCTCGCTGAAGCTTTCTTT. Protein sequence: CASSFDHLAEAFF.

J is TRBJ2-1 and V is TRBV18, with D hard to call. The CDR3 contains 13 residues. Germline CDR1 is KGHSH and CDR2 is LQKENI. Trimming cost V 2 bases and J 8 bases, with 10 bases left between them. The CDR3 is CASSPVVGDEQFF. The CDR3 DNA reads as TGTGCCAGCTCACCAGTGGTTGGAGATGAGCAGTTCTTC.

Worth noting for this clone: Other DNA sequences of this sample code for an identical CDR3. V gene TRBV30 combines with J gene TRBJ2-5; D gene uncertain. CDR1 GTSNPN and CDR2 SVGIG come from the germline V gene (reference sequence). The CDR3 has 11 residues. Trimming removed 5 bases from V and 5 bases from J, with 9 bases in between. CDR3 amino acids: CAWSGLETQYF. CDR3 DNA: TGTGCCTGGTCAGGTTTGGAGACCCAGTACTTC.

This sequence joins TRBV5-1 and TRBJ2-5; tentatively, D is TRBD2 (5 bases). Trimming took 4 bases from V and 4 from J, leaving 14 bases between them. The CDR3 loop spans 14 amino acids. The germline gives CDR1 SGHRS, CDR2 YFSETQ. The CDR3 nucleotides read TGCGCCAGCAGCGCGGGCACCCTCCCAGAGACCCAGTACTTC. This encodes CASSAGTLPETQYF. The whole variable domain, filled in from reference TRBV5-1 and TRBJ2-5, reads KAGVTQTPRYLIKTRGQQVTLSCSPISGHRSVSWYQQTPGQGLQFLFEYFSETQRNKGNFPGRFSGRQFSNSRSEMNVSTLELGDSALYLCASSAGTLPETQYFGPGTRLLVL.

This rearrangement joins TRBV5-1 to TRBJ2-5; 7 nucleotides agree with TRBD2. V was pared by 4 bases and J by 4 bases, with 10 bases of the junction left unmatched. The CDR3 runs to 15 residues. Germline V gene sequence: CDR1 SGHRS, CDR2 YFSETQ. CDR3 bases: TGCGCCAGCAGCCCTGATAGGGGAGGGATAGAGACCCAGTACTTC. Its translation is CASSPDRGGIETQYF.

The table lists this clone with a few counts. This chain joins TRBV30 and TRBJ2-7, with D possibly matching TRBD2 (5 bases). V dropped 3 bases and J dropped 2 bases, with 11 bases sitting between them. Germline-derived CDR1 and CDR2 are GTSNPN and SVGIG (reference sequence). The CDR3 contains 13 residues. The CDR3 region is CAWSPSGTYEQYF. Written as DNA, the CDR3 is TGTGCCTGGAGCCCATCCGGGACCTACGAGCAGTACTTC.

Ten or more counts support this clone. The chain joins TRBV11-2 to TRBJ2-1, with no clear D. The CDR3 runs to 16 residues. The V end lost 1 base, the J end lost 2 bases, and 12 bases lay between the germline ends. Germline V lookup: CDR1 SGHAT, CDR2 FQNNGV. CDR3 sequence reads: CASSLVLGLTYNEQFF. In DNA, the CDR3 is TGTGCCAGCAGCTTAGTTTTGGGTCTCACCTACAATGAGCAGTTCTTC.

The chain carries TRBV7-2 and TRBJ2-7; TRBD2 aligns across 12 bases. The CDR3 contains 16 residues. Germline trimming cut 4 bases from V and 0 bases from J; bases unmatched to any gene: 4. Per the germline V gene, CDR1 is SGHTA and CDR2 is FQGNSA. This chain's CDR3 is CASSWTSGITSYEQYF. The CDR3 DNA follows: TGTGCCAGCAGCTGGACTAGCGGGATCACCTCCTACGAGCAGTACTTC.

This clone occurred a few times. V gene TRBV2 combines with J gene TRBJ2-1, with 7 bases that match TRBD1. CDR3 length: 14 amino acids. Germline V gives CDR1 SNHLY, CDR2 FYNNEI. Losses at the gene ends were 6 bases for V and 6 bases for J; bases not matched to a gene: 8. The CDR3 reads CASRAQGVRNEQFF. The CDR3, as DNA: TGTGCCAGCAGGGCCCAGGGGGTTCGCAATGAGCAGTTCTTC.

CDR3 amino acids: CASSSGIVTDTQYF. The CDR3 nucleotides read TGTGCCAGCAGCTCAGGGATAGTCACAGATACGCAGTATTTT. The chain uses TRBV7-2 and TRBJ2-3, with D tentatively TRBD1 (5 bases). Trimming removed 4 bases from V and 2 bases from J, with 10 bases in between. Looked up from germline, CDR1 is SGHTA and CDR2 is FQGNSA. This CDR3 region has 14 residues.

The chain carries TRBV23-1 and TRBJ1-6; the D gene is possibly TRBD1 (5 bases). TRBV23-1 is an open reading frame, and its role is uncertain. Trimming took off 6 bases at V and 0 bases at J, with 12 bases between the two ends. The CDR3 is 16 residues long. CDR3 amino acids: CASRLRAGSYNSPLHF. CDR3 DNA: TGCGCCAGCAGGCTCAGGGCGGGCTCCTATAATTCACCCCTCCACTTT.

The chain combines TRBV25-1 with TRBJ1-2; TRBD1 agrees at 9 bases. V gave up 3 bases and J gave up 0 bases; unmatched junction bases: 11. The CDR3 runs to 18 residues. Germline CDR1 MGHDK, CDR2 SYGVNS. The CDR3 sequence: CASSEAPGQGIANYGYTF. CDR3 bases: TGTGCCAGCAGTGAGGCTCCGGGACAGGGAATAGCTAACTATGGCTACACCTTC.

Here the CDR3 reads CAIPNGPRGIGKTQYF. CDR3 DNA sequence: TGCGCCATCCCGAATGGGCCGAGGGGTATCGGGAAGACCCAGTACTTC. The chain combines TRBV23-1 with TRBJ2-5; D possibly matches TRBD1 or TRBD2 (5 bases each). TRBV23-1 is an open reading frame, and its role is uncertain. V was cut by 10 bases and J by 6 bases, with 27 bases left in between. This CDR3 has 16 amino acids.

The CDR3, as DNA: TGTGCCAGCAGCTCCGGACAGCGAGGTCAAGAAGAGACCCAGTACTTC. Its protein product is CASSSGQRGQEETQYF. V and J are TRBV7-9 and TRBJ2-5; possible D gene TRBD1, 6 bases. This CDR3 has 16 amino acids. Trimming stripped 4 bases from V and 3 bases from J, with 18 bases between. CDR1 is SEHNR, CDR2 FQNEAQ, per germline (reference sequence).

The chain combines TRBV5-6 with TRBJ2-1; possibly TRBD1 or TRBD2 for D (5 bases each). The CDR3 has 15 amino acids. Trimming removed 3 bases from V and 1 base from J, with 11 bases in between. The V gene's germline CDR1 is SGHDT and CDR2 YYEEEE. Written as DNA, the CDR3 is TGTGCCAGCAGCTCGGGACCTAGGTCCTACAATGAGCAGTTCTTC. Translated, it gives CASSSGPRSYNEQFF. Full variable domain (missing parts from reference TRBV5-6 and TRBJ2-1): DAGVTQSPTHLIKTRGQQVTLRCSPKSGHDTVSWYQQALGQGPQFIFQYYEEEERQRGNFPDRFSGHQFPNYSSELNVNALLLGDSALYLCASSSGPRSYNEQFFGPGTRLTVL.

This clone was recorded at least ten times. The chain employs TRBV18 and TRBJ1-1; D is perhaps TRBD1 (6 bases). The CDR3 runs 15 residues. Trimming removed 4 bases at V and 7 bases at J, with 19 bases between. From germline, CDR1 is KGHSH and CDR2 LQKENI. CDR3 nucleotide sequence: TGTGCCAGCTCACAACTGGTCTTACAGGGCCTTGAAGCTTTCTTT. The encoded protein is CASSQLVLQGLEAFF.

The table lists this clone with a few counts. This chain links TRBV5-6 with TRBJ2-5; no reliable D call. V was pared by 5 bases and J by 5 bases, with 10 bases between. The CDR3 is made up of 12 amino acids. Germline V gene data show CDR1 as SGHDT and CDR2 as YYEEEE. The CDR3 DNA follows: TGTGCCAGCAGTACGGTGTACGAGACCCAGTACTTC. It yields the protein CASSTVYETQYF.

This clone showed up just a few times. V is TRBV29-1 and J is TRBJ2-4; no definite D call. V dropped 6 bases and J dropped 6 bases, with 9 bases sitting between them. This CDR3 is 11 amino acids long. In germline, CDR1 is SQVTM, CDR2 ANQGSEA. The CDR3 loop reads CSVLPGNIQYF. CDR3 bases: TGCAGCGTCCTTCCCGGAAACATTCAGTACTTC.

The chain combines TRBV28 with TRBJ2-1; 8 bases are shared with TRBD2. The CDR3 runs 15 residues. V lost 2 bases and J lost 4; bases outside the gene matches: 4. The V gene's germline CDR1 is MDHEN and CDR2 SYDVKM. The CDR3 sequence is CASSLTASGYNEQFF. Written as DNA, the CDR3 is TGTGCCAGCAGTTTAACGGCTAGCGGGTACAATGAGCAGTTCTTC.